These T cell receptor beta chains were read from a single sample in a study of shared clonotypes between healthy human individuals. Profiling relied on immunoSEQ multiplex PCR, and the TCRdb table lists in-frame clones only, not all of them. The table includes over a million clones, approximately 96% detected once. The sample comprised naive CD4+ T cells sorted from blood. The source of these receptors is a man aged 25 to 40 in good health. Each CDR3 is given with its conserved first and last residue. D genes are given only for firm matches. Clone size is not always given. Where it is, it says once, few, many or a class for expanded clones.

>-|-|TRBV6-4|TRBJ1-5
CASSAPGPLSHYSNQPQHF
TGTGCCAGCAGTGCCCCGGGACCACTTTCCCACTATAGCAATCAGCCCCAGCATTTT
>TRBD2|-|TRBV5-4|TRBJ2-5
CASSRGSRAGGEETQYF
TGTGCCAGCAGCAGGGGCTCGAGGGCGGGGGGAGAAGAGACCCAGTACTTC
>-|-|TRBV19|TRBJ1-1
CASSTHGKNTEAFF
TGTGCCAGTAGTACCCACGGGAAGAACACTGAAGCTTTCTTT
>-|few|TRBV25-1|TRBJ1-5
CASSEWEGSQPQHF
TGTGCCAGCAGTGAATGGGAGGGATCGCAGCCCCAGCATTTT
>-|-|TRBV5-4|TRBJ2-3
CAIGDQATDTQYF
TGTGCCATCGGGGATCAGGCGACAGATACGCAGTATTTT
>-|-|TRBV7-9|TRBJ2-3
CASSSGTWGTDTQYF
TGTGCCAGCAGCTCCGGGACATGGGGCACAGATACGCAGTATTTT
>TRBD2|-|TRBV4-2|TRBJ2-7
CASSQDAGGEYEQYF
TGTGCCAGCAGCCAAGACGCGGGAGGGGAGTACGAGCAGTACTTC
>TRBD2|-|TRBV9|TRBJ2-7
CASSEREVGEQYF
TGTGCCAGCAGCGAACGGGAGGTAGGAGAGCAGTACTTC
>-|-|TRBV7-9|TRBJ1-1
CASSPTSVGGEAFF
TGTGCCAGCAGCCCAACCTCCGTAGGGGGGGAAGCTTTCTTT
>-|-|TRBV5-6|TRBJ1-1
CASSPGLTGLNTEAFF
TGTGCCAGCAGCCCAGGATTGACAGGTTTGAACACTGAAGCTTTCTTT
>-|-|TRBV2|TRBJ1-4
CASSEERGSEKLFF
TGTGCCAGCAGTGAAGAGCGGGGGTCGGAAAAACTGTTTTTT
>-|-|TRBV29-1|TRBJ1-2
CSVVFEYGYTF
TGCAGCGTTGTTTTCGAGTATGGCTACACCTTC
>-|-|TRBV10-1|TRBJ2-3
CASRNMGVGNTDTQYF
TGCGCCAGCAGAAATATGGGGGTAGGGAACACAGATACGCAGTATTTT
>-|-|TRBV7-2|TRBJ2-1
CASSLFRPFLRLDREQFF
TGTGCCAGCAGCTTATTTCGCCCGTTTCTACGACTCGATCGCGAACAGTTCTTC
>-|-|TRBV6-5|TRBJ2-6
CASSYKGLSGANVLTF
TGTGCCAGCAGTTACAAAGGTCTGTCTGGGGCCAACGTCCTGACTTTC
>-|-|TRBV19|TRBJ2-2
CASSIANTGELFF
TGTGCCAGTAGTATAGCGAACACCGGGGAGCTGTTTTTT
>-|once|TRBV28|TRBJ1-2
CASSLRQFYGYTF
TGTGCCAGCAGTTTACGACAGTTCTATGGCTACACCTTC
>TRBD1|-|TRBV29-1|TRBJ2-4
CSVALGQGSGIQYF
TGCAGCGTTGCCCTGGGACAGGGTAGCGGCATTCAGTACTTC
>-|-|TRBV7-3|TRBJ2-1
CASSFDYSSYNEQFF
TGTGCCAGCAGCTTTGACTACAGCTCCTACAATGAGCAGTTCTTC
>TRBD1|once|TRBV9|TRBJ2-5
CASSEGQYRETQYF
TGTGCCAGCAGCGAGGGACAGTACCGAGAGACCCAGTACTTC
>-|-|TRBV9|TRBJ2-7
CASSFHPGHYEQYF
TGTGCCAGCAGCTTCCACCCGGGACACTACGAGCAGTACTTC
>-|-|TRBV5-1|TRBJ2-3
CASSLVRGITDTQYF
TGCGCCAGCAGCTTGGTTAGAGGGATCACAGATACGCAGTATTTT
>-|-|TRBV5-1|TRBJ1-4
CASSERTGAGNEKLFF
TGCGCCAGCAGTGAACGGACGGGCGCCGGTAATGAAAAACTGTTTTTT
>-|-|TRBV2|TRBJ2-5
CASSESGARETQYF
TGTGCCAGCAGTGAAAGTGGGGCCCGGGAGACCCAGTACTTC
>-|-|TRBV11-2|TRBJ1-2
CASGRTTYGYTF
TGTGCCAGCGGAAGGACAACCTATGGCTACACCTTC
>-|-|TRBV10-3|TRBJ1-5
CAIRTAQGSNQPQHF
TGTGCCATCCGAACAGCCCAGGGTAGCAATCAGCCCCAGCATTTT
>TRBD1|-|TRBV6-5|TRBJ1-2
CASSRDRDGYTF
TGTGCCAGCAGCCGGGACAGGGATGGCTACACCTTC
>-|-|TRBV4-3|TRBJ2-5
CASSQDLHETQYF
TGCGCCAGCAGCCAAGACTTACATGAGACCCAGTACTTC
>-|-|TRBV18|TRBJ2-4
CASSFRGGMKNIQYF
TGTGCCAGCTCGTTTAGGGGGGGGATGAAAAACATTCAGTACTTC
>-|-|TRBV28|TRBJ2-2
CASRPHSGRVRKGNTGELFF
TGTGCCAGCAGGCCTCACTCAGGCCGAGTCAGAAAGGGGAACACCGGGGAGCTGTTTTTT
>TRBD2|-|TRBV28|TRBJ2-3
CASSKLAGGTSTDTQYF
TGTGCCAGCAGTAAGCTAGCGGGAGGCACGTCCACAGATACGCAGTATTTT
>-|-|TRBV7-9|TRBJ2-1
CASSSAVYNEQFF
TGTGCCAGCAGCTCGGCTGTCTACAATGAGCAGTTCTTC
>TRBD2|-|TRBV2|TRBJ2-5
CASSGIAGETQYF
TGTGCCAGCAGTGGGATAGCGGGAGAGACCCAGTACTTC
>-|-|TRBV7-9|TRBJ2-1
CASTISRRGNEQFF
TGTGCCAGCACTATCTCACGGCGGGGCAATGAGCAGTTCTTC
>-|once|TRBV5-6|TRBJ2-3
CASSFAGWAANTDTQYF
TGTGCCAGCAGCTTCGCAGGTTGGGCCGCAAACACAGATACGCAGTATTTT
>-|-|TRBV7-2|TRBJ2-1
CASRFSSSYNEQFF
TGTGCCAGCAGATTTTCGAGCTCCTACAATGAGCAGTTCTTC
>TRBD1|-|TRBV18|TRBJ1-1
CASSHDRVNTEAFF
TGTGCCAGCTCACACGACAGGGTGAACACTGAAGCTTTCTTT
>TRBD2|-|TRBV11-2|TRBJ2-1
CASSSTSGRVVGEQFF
TGTGCCAGCAGCTCGACTAGCGGGAGGGTGGTAGGGGAGCAGTTCTTC
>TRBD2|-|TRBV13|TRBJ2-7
CASSPPAGEKREQYF
TGTGCCAGCAGCCCCCCGGCGGGAGAGAAGAGGGAGCAGTACTTC
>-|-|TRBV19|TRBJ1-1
CASSSRGAVNTEAFF
TGTGCCAGTAGTTCAAGGGGTGCGGTAAACACTGAAGCTTTCTTT
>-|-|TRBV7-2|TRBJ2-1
CASSLDGRGDEQFF
TGTGCCAGCAGCTTGGACGGGAGAGGGGATGAGCAGTTCTTC
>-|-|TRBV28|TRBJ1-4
CASSFILSESATNEKLFF
TGTGCCAGCAGTTTTATATTGTCGGAATCCGCAACTAATGAAAAACTGTTTTTT
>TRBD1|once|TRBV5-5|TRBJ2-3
CASSQPYDRGKEYF
TGTGCCAGCAGCCAACCTTACGACAGGGGGAAGGAGTATTTT
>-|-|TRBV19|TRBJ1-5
CASSIHRQGMNNQPQHF
TGTGCCAGTAGTATACATAGGCAGGGGATGAACAATCAGCCCCAGCATTTT
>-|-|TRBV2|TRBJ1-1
CASSAFLGRTEAFF
TGTGCCAGCAGCGCCTTTTTGGGGCGGACTGAAGCTTTCTTT
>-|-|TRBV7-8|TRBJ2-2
CASKTRYTGELFF
TGTGCCAGCAAAACTAGATACACCGGGGAGCTGTTTTTT
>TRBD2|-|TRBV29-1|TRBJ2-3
CSVGLDSTDTQYF
TGCAGCGTCGGACTAGATAGCACAGATACGCAGTATTTT
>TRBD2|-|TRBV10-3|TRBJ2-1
CAITSGRANVNEQFF
TGTGCCATCACTAGCGGGAGGGCCAACGTGAATGAGCAGTTCTTC
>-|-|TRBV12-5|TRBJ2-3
CASDGGDTSPPETDTQYF
TGTGCTAGTGATGGGGGGGACACTAGCCCCCCTGAAACAGATACGCAGTATTTT
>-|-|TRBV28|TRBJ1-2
CASSPTVLYGYTF
TGTGCCAGCAGTCCCACCGTCCTCTATGGCTACACCTTC
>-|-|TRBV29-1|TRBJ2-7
CSVAVGPYEQYF
TGCAGCGTAGCGGTGGGCCCCTACGAGCAGTACTTC